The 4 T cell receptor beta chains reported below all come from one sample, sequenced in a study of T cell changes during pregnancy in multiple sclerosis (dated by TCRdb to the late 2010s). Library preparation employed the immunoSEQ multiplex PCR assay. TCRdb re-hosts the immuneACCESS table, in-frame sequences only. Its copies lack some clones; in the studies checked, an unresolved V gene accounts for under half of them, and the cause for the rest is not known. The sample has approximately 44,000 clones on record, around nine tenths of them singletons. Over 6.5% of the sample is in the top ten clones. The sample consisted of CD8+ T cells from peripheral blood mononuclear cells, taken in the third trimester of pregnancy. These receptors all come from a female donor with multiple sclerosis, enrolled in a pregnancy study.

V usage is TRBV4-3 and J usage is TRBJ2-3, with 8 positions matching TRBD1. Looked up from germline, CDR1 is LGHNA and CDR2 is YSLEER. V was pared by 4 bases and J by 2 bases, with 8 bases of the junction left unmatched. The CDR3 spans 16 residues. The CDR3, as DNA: TGCGCCAGCAGCCGCCTGACAGGGGCTTACACAGATACGCAGTATTTT. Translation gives CASSRLTGAYTDTQYF.

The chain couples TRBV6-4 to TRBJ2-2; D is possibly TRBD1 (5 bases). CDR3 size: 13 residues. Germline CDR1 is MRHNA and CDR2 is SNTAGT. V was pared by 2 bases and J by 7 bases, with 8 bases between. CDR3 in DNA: TGTGCCAGCAGTGACGGGGCTAGCGGGGAGCTGTTTTTT. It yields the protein CASSDGASGELFF.

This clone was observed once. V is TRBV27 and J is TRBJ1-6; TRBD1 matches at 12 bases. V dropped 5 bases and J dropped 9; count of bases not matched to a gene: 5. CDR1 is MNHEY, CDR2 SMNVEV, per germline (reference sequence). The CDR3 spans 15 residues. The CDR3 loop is CASSAGTGGISPLHF. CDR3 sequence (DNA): TGTGCCAGCAGTGCGGGGACAGGGGGCATTTCACCCCTCCACTTT.

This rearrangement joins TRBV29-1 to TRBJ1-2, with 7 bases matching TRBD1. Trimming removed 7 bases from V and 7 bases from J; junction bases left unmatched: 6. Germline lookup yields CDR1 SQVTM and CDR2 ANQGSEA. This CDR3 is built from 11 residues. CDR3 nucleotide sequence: TGCAGCGACATCGAGGGGGCTGGCTACACCTTC. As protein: CSDIEGAGYTF. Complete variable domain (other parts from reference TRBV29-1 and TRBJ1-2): SAVISQKPSRDICQRGTSLTIQCQVDSQVTMMFWYRQQPGQSLTLIATANQGSEATYESGFVIDKFPISRPNLTFSTLTVSNMSPEDSSIYLCSDIEGAGYTFGSGTRLTVV.